Listed below are T cell receptor beta chains from one sample, sequenced in a study of cytomegalovirus exposure and HLA in healthy donors. The repertoire was sequenced with immunoSEQ multiplex PCR; TCRdb's copy has only in-frame clones and lacks some. The sample has roughly 300,000 clones; 88% are singletons. The specimen sequenced was PBMCs. The receptors come from a woman between 18 and 29 years old in good health and CMV-seronegative. Both conserved end residues are part of each CDR3. Fields, in order: V gene, J gene, CDR3 protein.

v_gene: TRBV30
j_gene: TRBJ1-2
CDR3aa: CAWSVTGFRGYTF

v_gene: TRBV27
j_gene: TRBJ2-5
CDR3aa: CASSLSFTLQTQYF

v_gene: TRBV7-6
j_gene: TRBJ1-2
CDR3aa: CASSAGQGFNYGYTF

v_gene: TRBV19
j_gene: TRBJ1-2
CDR3aa: CASSISGQRVLGYTF

v_gene: TRBV25-1
j_gene: TRBJ2-5
CDR3aa: CASSESGREVTQETQYF

v_gene: TRBV9
j_gene: TRBJ2-7
CDR3aa: CASSVGSGLGYEQYF

v_gene: TRBV2
j_gene: TRBJ2-7
CDR3aa: CASSDSGPGIYEQYF

v_gene: TRBV20-1
j_gene: TRBJ1-1
CDR3aa: CSVGQGSEAFF

v_gene: TRBV5-5
j_gene: TRBJ1-4
CDR3aa: CASSSPGWRKTNEKLFF

v_gene: TRBV29-1
j_gene: TRBJ2-5
CDR3aa: CSVDGLEGLAGTHQETQYF

v_gene: TRBV28
j_gene: TRBJ2-3
CDR3aa: CASSQRTSTDTQYF

v_gene: TRBV5-6
j_gene: TRBJ1-6
CDR3aa: CASSFGRDSRSSPLHF

v_gene: TRBV6-1
j_gene: TRBJ2-3
CDR3aa: CAAGSKREVTDTQYF

v_gene: TRBV7-2
j_gene: TRBJ1-1
CDR3aa: CASSLGHNEAFF

v_gene: TRBV5-4
j_gene: TRBJ1-1
CDR3aa: CASSGGGRAEAFF

v_gene: TRBV27
j_gene: TRBJ2-1
CDR3aa: CASSLKHGGVNRVDNEQFF

v_gene: TRBV6-5
j_gene: TRBJ1-6
CDR3aa: CASSSQGPDSPLHF

v_gene: TRBV28
j_gene: TRBJ2-5
CDR3aa: CASSLSRTSGGGTQYF

v_gene: TRBV11-2
j_gene: TRBJ2-7
CDR3aa: CASSFGQYSGREGIEQYF

v_gene: TRBV10-2
j_gene: TRBJ2-1
CDR3aa: CASSGQGRSYNEQFF

v_gene: TRBV6-5
j_gene: TRBJ2-7
CDR3aa: CASSSPAGTGNYEQYF

v_gene: TRBV4-3
j_gene: TRBJ2-5
CDR3aa: CASSQDGGQGLETQYF